This T cell receptor beta chain was identified during a study of Graves' ophthalmopathy and Graves' hyperthyroidism. The CDR3 length is 14 residues. The germline V gene encodes CDR1 SGHVS and CDR2 FQNEAQ. Orbital computed tomography, thyroid ultrasound, TRAb, serum thyroxine and clinical symptoms formed the basis of diagnosis. Note on this clonotype: One end of the junction does not line up with germline, which may come from a read error.

Amplification of the TCR beta CDR3 regions used RNA transcripts (as template). HTBI primers served in a first-round RT-PCR, which a second-round multiplex PCR followed. Each CDR3 protein is one row after TCRdb ran MiXCR on the multiplex PCR reads. Of 580,000 or so distinct CDR3 sequences listed, about 35% are singletons. This clonotype originated in an adult man with Graves' hyperthyroidism. Specimen: peripheral blood or thyroid tissue (not recorded which). The chain is built from TRBV7-8 and TRBJ2-5, with D perhaps assigned TRBD1 or TRBD2 (5 bases each). The CDR3, as DNA: TGTGCCAGCAGCAACGGACGGGGCCAAGGGACCCAGTACTTC. This sequence encodes CASSNGRGQGTQYF.